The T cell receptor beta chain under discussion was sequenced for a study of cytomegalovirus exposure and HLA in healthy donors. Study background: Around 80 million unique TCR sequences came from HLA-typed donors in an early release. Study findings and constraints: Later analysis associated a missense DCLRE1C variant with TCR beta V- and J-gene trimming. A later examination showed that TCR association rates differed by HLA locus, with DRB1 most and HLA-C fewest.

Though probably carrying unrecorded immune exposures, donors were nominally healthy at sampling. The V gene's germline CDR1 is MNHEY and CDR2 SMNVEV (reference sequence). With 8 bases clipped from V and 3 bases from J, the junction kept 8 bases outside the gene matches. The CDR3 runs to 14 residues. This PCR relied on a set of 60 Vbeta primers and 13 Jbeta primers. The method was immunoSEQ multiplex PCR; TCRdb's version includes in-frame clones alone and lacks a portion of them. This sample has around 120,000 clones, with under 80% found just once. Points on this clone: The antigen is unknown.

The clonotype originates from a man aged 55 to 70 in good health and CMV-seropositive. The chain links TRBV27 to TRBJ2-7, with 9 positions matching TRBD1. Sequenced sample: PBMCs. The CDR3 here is CASARTTGGYEQYF. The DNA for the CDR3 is TGTGCCAGCGCCCGTACGACAGGGGGCTACGAGCAGTACTTC.